This T cell receptor (beta chain) derives from a study of memory CD4+ T cells and cytomegalovirus serostatus. Study information: Healthy Belgian adult donors included about nine CMV-positive and about two dozen CMV-negative people.

In the original processing: Out-of-frame sequences were removed, leaving some 2 million distinct TCRbeta sequences. Only in-frame clones appear in the TCRdb table, and some are missing; sequencing was by immunoSEQ multiplex PCR. V and J calls and clone size are those listed in that table; D and trimming were worked out from the DNA. The data contain 80,000 to 100,000 clones, about 80% of them singletons. The CDR3 runs 14 residues. Germline V gene sequence: CDR1 SNHLY, CDR2 FYNNEI. Trimming removed 3 bases from V and 9 bases from J, with 15 bases in between. The sort gate was single viable CD3+CD4+CD8-CD45RO+ cells for memory CD4+ T cells. About this clone: Its antigen is not known.

Findings and caveats of the study: The CMV-associated TCR signature appears largely within the CD4+ memory repertoire. CD4+ memory repertoires contained about 40% of the 164 reported CMV TCRbeta sequences.

The TCR comes from an adult in good health and CMV-seropositive. The chain couples TRBV2 to TRBJ1-5; perhaps TRBD1 as D (5 bases). Sequencing was carried out using memory CD4+ T cells from blood. CDR3 in amino acids: CASSDNWAGGPQHF. In DNA form, the CDR3 reads TGTGCCAGCAGTGATAATTGGGCTGGGGGGCCCCAGCATTTT.